This T cell receptor beta chain was captured in a study of T cell responses to AZD1222 COVID-19 vaccine. A note on this clone: Antigen specificity is unknown.

Generated by immunoSEQ multiplex PCR, the TCRdb table keeps only in-frame clones and is missing some. This table has more than 75,000 clones, 75% to 90% appearing once. CDR1 and CDR2 from the germline V gene are SGHAT and FQNNGV. Trimming cost V 6 bases and J 4 bases; bases outside gene matches: 11. This CDR3 spans 15 amino acids. Study results and limitations: As reported, nearly half of all spike-specific TCRs target variant regions that are unmutated. There were vaccine-associated CD4 TCRs across spike, dominant at 160-218 and 743-854. Possibly, clonal diversity was underestimated; donors were largely white British and included more females.

The V call is TRBV11-2, the J call TRBJ2-7, with 8 bases aligning to TRBD1. Sequenced material: peripheral blood, taken on day 0 of AZD1222 vaccination. The TCR was taken from an adult in good health. The CDR3 region has the DNA TGTGCCAGCAGTTACGTTTACAGGGGGGAGTACGAGCAGTACTTC. Translating gives CASSYVYRGEYEQYF.